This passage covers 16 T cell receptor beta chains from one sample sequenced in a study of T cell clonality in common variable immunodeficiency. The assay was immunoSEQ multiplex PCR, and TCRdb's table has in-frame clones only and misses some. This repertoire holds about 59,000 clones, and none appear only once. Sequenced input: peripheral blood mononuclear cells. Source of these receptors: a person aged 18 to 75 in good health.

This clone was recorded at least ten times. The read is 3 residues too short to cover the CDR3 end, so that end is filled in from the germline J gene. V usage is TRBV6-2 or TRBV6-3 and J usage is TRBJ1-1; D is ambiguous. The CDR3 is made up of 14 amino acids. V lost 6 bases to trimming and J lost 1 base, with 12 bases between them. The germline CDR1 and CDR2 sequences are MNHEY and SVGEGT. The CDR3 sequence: CASSLAATNTEAFF. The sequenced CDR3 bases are TGTGCCAGCAGCTTGGCGGCTACGAACACTGAA.

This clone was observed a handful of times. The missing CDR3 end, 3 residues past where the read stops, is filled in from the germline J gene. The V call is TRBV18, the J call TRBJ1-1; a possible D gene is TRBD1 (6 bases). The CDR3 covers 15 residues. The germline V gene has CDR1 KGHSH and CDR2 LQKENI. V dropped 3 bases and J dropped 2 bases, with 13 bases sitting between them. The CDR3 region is CASSPTRGPNTEAFF. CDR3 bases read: TGTGCCAGCTCACCGACCAGGGGTCCAAACACTGAA. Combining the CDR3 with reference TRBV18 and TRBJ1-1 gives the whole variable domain NAGVMQNPRHLVRRRGQEARLRCSPMKGHSHVYWYRQLPEEGLKFMVYLQKENIIDESGMPKERFSAEFPKEGPSILRIQQVVRGDSAAYFCASSPTRGPNTEAFFGQGTRLTVV.

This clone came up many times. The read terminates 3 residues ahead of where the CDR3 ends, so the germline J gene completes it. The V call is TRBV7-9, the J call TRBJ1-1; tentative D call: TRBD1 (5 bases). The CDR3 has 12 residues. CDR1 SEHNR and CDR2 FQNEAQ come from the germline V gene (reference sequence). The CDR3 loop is CASSFAGPRAFF. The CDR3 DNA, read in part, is TGTGCCAGCAGCTTCGCGGGGCCCAGG.

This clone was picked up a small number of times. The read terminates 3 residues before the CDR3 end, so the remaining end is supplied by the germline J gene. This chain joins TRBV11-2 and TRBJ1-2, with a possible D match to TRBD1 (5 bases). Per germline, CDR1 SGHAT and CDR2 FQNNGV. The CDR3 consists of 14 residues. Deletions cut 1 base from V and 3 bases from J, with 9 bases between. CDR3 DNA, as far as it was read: TGTGCCAGCAGCTTAGTTGACAGCTACTATGGC. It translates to CASSLVDSYYG. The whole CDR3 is CASSLVDSYYGYTF. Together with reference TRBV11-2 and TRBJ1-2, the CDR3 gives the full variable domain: EAGVAQSPRYKIIEKRQSVAFWCNPISGHATLYWYQQILGQGPKLLIQFQNNGVVDDSQLPKDRFSAERLKGVDSTLKIQPAKLEDSAVYLCASSLVDSYYGYTFGSGTRLTVV.

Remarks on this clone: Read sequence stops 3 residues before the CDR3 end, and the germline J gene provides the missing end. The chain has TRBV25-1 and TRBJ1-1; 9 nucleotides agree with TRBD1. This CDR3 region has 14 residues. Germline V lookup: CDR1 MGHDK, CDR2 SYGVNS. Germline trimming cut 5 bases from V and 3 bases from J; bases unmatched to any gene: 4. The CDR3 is CASSRTGGYTEAFF. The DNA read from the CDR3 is TGTGCCAGCAGTCGAACAGGGGGCTACACTGAA.

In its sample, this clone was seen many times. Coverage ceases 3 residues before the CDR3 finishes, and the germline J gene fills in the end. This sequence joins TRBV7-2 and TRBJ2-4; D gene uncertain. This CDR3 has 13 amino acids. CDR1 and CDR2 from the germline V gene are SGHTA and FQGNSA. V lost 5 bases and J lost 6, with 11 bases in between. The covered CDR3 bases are TGTGCCAGCAGCCCCCTCCTCTCAAACATT. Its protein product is CASSPLLSNI. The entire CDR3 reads CASSPLLSNIQYF.

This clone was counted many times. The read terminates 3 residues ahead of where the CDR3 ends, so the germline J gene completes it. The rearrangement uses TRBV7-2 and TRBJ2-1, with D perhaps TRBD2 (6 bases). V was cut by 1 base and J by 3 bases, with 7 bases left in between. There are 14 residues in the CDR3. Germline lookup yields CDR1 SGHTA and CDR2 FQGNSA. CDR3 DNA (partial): TGTGCCAGCAGCTTAGGGGGGGACTACAATGAG. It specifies CASSLGGDYNE. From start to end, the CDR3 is CASSLGGDYNEQFF.

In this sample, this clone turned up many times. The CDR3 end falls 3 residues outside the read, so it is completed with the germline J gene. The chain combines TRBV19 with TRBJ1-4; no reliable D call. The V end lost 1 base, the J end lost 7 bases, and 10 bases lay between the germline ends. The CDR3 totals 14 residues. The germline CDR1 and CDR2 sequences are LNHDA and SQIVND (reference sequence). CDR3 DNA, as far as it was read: TGTGCCAGTAGTATAGGCTTCGGGGTTGAAAAA. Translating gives CASSIGFGVEK. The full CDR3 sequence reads CASSIGFGVEKLFF.

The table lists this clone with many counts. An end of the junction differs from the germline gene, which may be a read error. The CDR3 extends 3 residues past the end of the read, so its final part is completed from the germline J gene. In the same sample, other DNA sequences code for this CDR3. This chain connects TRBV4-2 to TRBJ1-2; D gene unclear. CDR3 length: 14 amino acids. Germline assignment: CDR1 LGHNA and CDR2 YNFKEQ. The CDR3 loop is CASSQGGADYGYTF. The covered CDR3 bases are TGCGCCAGCAGCCAAGGCGGTGCAGACTATGGC.

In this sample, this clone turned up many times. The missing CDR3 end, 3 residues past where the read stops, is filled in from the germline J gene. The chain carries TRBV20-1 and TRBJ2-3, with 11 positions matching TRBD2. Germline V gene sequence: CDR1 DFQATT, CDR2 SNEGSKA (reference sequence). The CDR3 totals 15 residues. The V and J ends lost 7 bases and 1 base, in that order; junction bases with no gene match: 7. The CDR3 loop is CSVPGTSGRTDTQYF. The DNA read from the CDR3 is TGCAGTGTCCCGGGGACTAGCGGTCGCACAGATACG.

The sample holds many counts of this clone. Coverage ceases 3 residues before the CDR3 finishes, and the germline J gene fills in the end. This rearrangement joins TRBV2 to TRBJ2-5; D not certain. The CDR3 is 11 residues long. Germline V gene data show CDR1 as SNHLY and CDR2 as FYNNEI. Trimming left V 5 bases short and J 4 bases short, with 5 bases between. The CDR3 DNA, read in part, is TGTGCCAGCAGTTTTATAGAGACC. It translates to CASSFIET. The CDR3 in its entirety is CASSFIETQYF. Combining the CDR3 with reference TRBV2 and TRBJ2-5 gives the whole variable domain EPEVTQTPSHQVTQMGQEVILRCVPISNHLYFYWYRQILGQKVEFLVSFYNNEISEKSEIFDDQFSVERPDGSNFTLKIRSTKLEDSAMYFCASSFIETQYFGPGTRLLVL.

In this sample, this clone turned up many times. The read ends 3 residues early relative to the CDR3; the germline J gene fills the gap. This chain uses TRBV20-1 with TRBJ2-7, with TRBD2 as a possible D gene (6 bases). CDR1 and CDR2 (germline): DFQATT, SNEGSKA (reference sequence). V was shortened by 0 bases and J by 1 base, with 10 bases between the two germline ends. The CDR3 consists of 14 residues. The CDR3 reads CSARDWRGSYEQYF. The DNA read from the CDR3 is TGCAGTGCTAGAGATTGGCGGGGATCCTACGAG.

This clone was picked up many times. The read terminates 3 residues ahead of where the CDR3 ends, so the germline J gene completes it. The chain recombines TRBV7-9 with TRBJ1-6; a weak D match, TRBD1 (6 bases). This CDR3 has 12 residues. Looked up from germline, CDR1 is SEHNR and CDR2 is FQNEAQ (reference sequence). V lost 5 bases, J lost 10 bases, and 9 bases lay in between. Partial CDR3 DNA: TGTGCCAGCAGCACAGGGACCTCACCC. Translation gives CASSTGTSP. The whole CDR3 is CASSTGTSPLHF.

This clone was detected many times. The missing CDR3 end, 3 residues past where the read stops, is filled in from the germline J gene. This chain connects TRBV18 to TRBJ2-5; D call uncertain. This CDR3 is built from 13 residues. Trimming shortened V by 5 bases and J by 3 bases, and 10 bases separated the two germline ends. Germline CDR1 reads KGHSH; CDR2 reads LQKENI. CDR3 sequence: CASSDMQEETQYF. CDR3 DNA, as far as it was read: TGTGCCAGCTCAGACATGCAAGAAGAGACC.

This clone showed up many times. CDR3 DNA (partial): TGCAGTGCTAGATGGGCTAGCGGGACCTACGAG. Protein product: CSARWASGTYE. The entire CDR3 protein is CSARWASGTYEQYF. V is TRBV20-1 and J is TRBJ2-7; TRBD2 matches at 9 bases. The read comes to an end 3 residues before the CDR3 does, leaving the germline J gene to fill in the end. The trim removed 2 bases at V and 2 bases at J, leaving 4 bases unmatched. The CDR3 totals 14 residues. Germline-derived CDR1 and CDR2 are DFQATT and SNEGSKA (reference sequence).

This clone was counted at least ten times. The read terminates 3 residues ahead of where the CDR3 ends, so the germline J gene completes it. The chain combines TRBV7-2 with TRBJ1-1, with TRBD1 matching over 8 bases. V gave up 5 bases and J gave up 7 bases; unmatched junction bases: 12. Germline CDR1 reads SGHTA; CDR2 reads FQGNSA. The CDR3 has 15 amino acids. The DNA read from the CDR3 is TGTGCCAGCAGCGGCCGGACAGGGAAAGTGGGTGAA. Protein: CASSGRTGKVGE. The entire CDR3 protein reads CASSGRTGKVGEAFF. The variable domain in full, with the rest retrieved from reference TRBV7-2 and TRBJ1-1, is GAGVSQSPSNKVTEKGKDVELRCDPISGHTALYWYRQSLGQGLEFLIYFQGNSAPDKSGLPSDRFSAERTGGSVSTLTIQRTQQEDSAVYLCASSGRTGKVGEAFFGQGTRLTVV.